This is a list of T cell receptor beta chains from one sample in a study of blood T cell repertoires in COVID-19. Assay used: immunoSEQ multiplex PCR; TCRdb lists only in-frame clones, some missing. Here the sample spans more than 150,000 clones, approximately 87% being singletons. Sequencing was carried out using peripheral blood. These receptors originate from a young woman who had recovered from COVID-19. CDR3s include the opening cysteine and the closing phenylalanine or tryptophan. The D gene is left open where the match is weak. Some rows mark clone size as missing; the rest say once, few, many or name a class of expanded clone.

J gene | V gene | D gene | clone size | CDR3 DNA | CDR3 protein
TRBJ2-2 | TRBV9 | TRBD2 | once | TGTGCCAGCAGCGTAGCTGGGCGGGAGCGCACCGGGGAGCTGTTTTTT | CASSVAGRERTGELFF
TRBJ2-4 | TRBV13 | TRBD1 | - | TGTGCCAGCAGCCTAACAGGGGCGAACATTCAGTACTTC | CASSLTGANIQYF
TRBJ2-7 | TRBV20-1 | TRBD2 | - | TGCAGTGCTAGTGGCACTAGCGGGGGGGTTAGGCAGTACTTC | CSASGTSGGVRQYF
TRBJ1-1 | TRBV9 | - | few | TGTGCCAGCAGCGTAAGGGGTACGACGAACACTGAAGCTTTCTTT | CASSVRGTTNTEAFF
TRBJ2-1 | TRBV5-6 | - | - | TGTGCCAGCAGAGGGGGCTCCTACAATGAGCAGTTCTTC | CASRGGSYNEQFF
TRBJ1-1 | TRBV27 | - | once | TGTGCCAGCAGTTTATGGGAGGGCGCGAACACTGAAGCTTTCTTT | CASSLWEGANTEAFF
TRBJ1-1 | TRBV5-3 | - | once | TGTGCCAACAGAGGGTTGAACACTGAAGCTTTCTTT | CANRGLNTEAFF
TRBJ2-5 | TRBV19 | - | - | TGTGCCAGTAGTGGGCAGAAGCAAGAGACCCAGTACTTC | CASSGQKQETQYF
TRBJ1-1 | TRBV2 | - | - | TGTGCCAGCAGTGAAAGCGGGGATACTGAAGCTTTCTTT | CASSESGDTEAFF
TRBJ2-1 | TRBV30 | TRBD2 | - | TGTGCCTGGAGTACGACTAGCCTTTCCTACAATGAGCAGTTCTTC | CAWSTTSLSYNEQFF
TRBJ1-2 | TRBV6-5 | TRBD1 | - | TGTGCCAGCAGGGGACAGGTCAGGAACTATGGCTACACCTTC | CASRGQVRNYGYTF
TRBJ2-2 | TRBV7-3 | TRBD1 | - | TGTGCCAGCAGACCCCAGGGGGCGGTAGGCACCGGGGAGCTGTTTTTT | CASRPQGAVGTGELFF
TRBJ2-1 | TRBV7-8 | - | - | TGTGCCAGCAGCTTAGTCATCGCAGGACAAAGGAATGAGCAGTTCTTC | CASSLVIAGQRNEQFF
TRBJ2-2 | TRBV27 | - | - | TGTGCCAGCAGTTTCTGGGGCCGCGGGAAGGCCGGGGAGCTGTTTTTT | CASSFWGRGKAGELFF
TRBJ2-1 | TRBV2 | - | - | TGTGCCAGCATCGCACAGGGAGTCTACAATGAGCAGTTCTTC | CASIAQGVYNEQFF
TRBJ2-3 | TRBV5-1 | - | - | TGCGCCAGCAGCCTAGGAGGGAGCTCTAGCACAGATACGCAGTATTTT | CASSLGGSSSTDTQYF
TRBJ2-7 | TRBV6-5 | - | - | TGTGCCAGCAGCTATACAGAAACCTACGAGCAGTACTTC | CASSYTETYEQYF
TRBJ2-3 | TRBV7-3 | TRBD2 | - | TGTGCCAGCAGCCCGAGGACTAGCGGGGGCACAGATACGCAGTATTTT | CASSPRTSGGTDTQYF
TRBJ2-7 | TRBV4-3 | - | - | TGCGCCAGCAGCCAAGATCGGCGGGCGACCTCCTACGAGCAGTACTTC | CASSQDRRATSYEQYF
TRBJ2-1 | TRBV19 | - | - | TGTGCCAGTATTGGTCAGGGGTTTTATGCTGAGCAGTTCTTC | CASIGQGFYAEQFF
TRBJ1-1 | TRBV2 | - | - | TGTGCCAGCAGTGTTGAGGGTATGAACACTGAAGCTTTCTTT | CASSVEGMNTEAFF
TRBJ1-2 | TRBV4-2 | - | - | TGTGCCAGCAGCCAAGTACAGGAGTCTAACTATGGCTACACCTTC | CASSQVQESNYGYTF
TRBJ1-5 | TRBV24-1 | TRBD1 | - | TGTGCCACCAGTGGGATGGGACAGGGAAGTCAGCCCCAGCATTTT | CATSGMGQGSQPQHF
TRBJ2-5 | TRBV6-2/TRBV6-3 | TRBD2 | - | TGTGCCAGCAGCCACGGTGGACTAGCGGGGGGAGTTTACGAGACCCAGTACTTC | CASSHGGLAGGVYETQYF
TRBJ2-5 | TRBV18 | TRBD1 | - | TGTGCCAGCTCTAAAGAAGGGACAGGTCAAGAGACCCAGTACTTC | CASSKEGTGQETQYF
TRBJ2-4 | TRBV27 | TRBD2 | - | TGTGCCAGCAGAGGACTAGCGGGAGGGCCTCGGGACATTCAGTACTTC | CASRGLAGGPRDIQYF
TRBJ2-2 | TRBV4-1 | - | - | TGCGCCAGCAGACCCAGGGACACCGGGGAGCTGTTTTTT | CASRPRDTGELFF
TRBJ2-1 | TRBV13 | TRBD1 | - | TGTGCCAGCAGCCTGGGACAGGGAACGTACAATGAGCAGTTCTTC | CASSLGQGTYNEQFF
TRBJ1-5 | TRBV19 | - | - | TGTGCCAGTAGTCGCTCTCAGAAGAATAGCAATCAGCCCCAGCATTTT | CASSRSQKNSNQPQHF
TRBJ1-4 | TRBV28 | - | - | TGTGCCAGCAGACAAAGGGGTTCCACTAATGAAAAACTGTTTTTT | CASRQRGSTNEKLFF
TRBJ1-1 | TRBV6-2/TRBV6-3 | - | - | TGTGCCAGCAGCCCTCCTCCGGGACACCCGAACACTGAAGCTTTCTTT | CASSPPPGHPNTEAFF
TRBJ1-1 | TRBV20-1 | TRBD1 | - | TGCAGTGCTAGTAAATGGACAGGTATGAACACTGAAGCTTTCTTT | CSASKWTGMNTEAFF
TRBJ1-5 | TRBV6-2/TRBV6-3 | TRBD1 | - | TGTGCCAGCAGTTCGACAGGGACGGGGAATCAGCCCCAGCATTTT | CASSSTGTGNQPQHF
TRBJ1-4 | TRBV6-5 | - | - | TGTGCCAGTATAATAGAAAAACTGTTTTTT | CASIIEKLFF
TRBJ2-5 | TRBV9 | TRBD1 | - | TGTGCCAGCAGCGTAGGAGGGGGCGCAGAGACCCAGTACTTC | CASSVGGGAETQYF
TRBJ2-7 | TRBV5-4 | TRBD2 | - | TGTGCCAGCAGCTTTAGCGGGGGCAGAGAGCAGTACTTC | CASSFSGGREQYF
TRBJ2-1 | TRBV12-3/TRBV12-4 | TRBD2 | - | TGTGCCAGCCTGCTAGCGGGGGTAAATGAGCAGTTCTTC | CASLLAGVNEQFF
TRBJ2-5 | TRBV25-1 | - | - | TGTGCCAGCAGGGGGGCCGGAGACTCGAACCTCCAAGAGACCCAGTACTTC | CASRGAGDSNLQETQYF
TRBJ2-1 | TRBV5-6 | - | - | TGTGCCAGCAGCCGAAGCGGTTTGGGCGACAATGAGCAGTTCTTC | CASSRSGLGDNEQFF
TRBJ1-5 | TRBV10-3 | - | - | TGTGCCATCAGTAGGAGCTATAGCAATCAGCCCCAGCATTTT | CAISRSYSNQPQHF
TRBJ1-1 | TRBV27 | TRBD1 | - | TGTGCCAGCAGTTTGACAGGGTCTGAAGCTTTCTTT | CASSLTGSEAFF
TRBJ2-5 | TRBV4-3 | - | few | TGCGCCAGCAGCCAAGAGGGGGGTGGAAGGGGAACCCAGTACTTC | CASSQEGGGRGTQYF
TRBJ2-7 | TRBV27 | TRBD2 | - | TGTGCCAGCAGTTCCCGACTAGCGGGATATGGCCTCGAGCAGTACTTC | CASSSRLAGYGLEQYF
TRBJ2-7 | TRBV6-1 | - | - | TGTGCCAGCAGTGAAGAGGCGGTCTTCTCCTACGAGCAGTACTTC | CASSEEAVFSYEQYF
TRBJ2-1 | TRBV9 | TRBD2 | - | TGTGCCAGCAGCGTAAGACTAGCGGGGGGGGTCTACAATGAGCAGTTCTTC | CASSVRLAGGVYNEQFF